A single count supports the clone carrying this T cell receptor (beta chain). CDR1 SGDLS and CDR2 YYNGEE come from the germline V gene. V shed 0 bases, J shed 0 bases, and the junction held 6 bases outside the gene matches. The CDR3 sequence is 17 residues long. As processed by the authors: Estimates of nucleated cell counts were drawn from the amplification of reference gene primers. TCRdb's table, derived via immunoSEQ multiplex PCR, lists solely in-frame clones and lacks some. The V and J calls and clone size come from that table; D and trimming were worked out from the DNA. This repertoire shows 60,000 to 70,000 clones, around 82% found once; its top ten account for approximately 6.6%. This entry is derived from a study of blood T cell repertoires in COVID-19. Turning to the study itself: The origin of the acute and convalescent COVID-19 samples was the United States, Italy and Spain. The analysed material was cDNA or gDNA that came from T cells, B-cell-depleted T cells, or PBMCs.

The sequenced material came from peripheral blood. The TCR comes from a man in his 60s with acute or convalescent COVID-19. The chain has TRBV9 and TRBJ1-3, with 7 positions matching TRBD1. In DNA form, the CDR3 reads TGTGCCAGCAGCGTAGCGGACAGGACCCTCTCTGGAAACACCATATATTTT. It translates to CASSVADRTLSGNTIYF. Full variable domain (rest looked up from reference TRBV9 and TRBJ1-3): DSGVTQTPKHLITATGQRVTLRCSPRSGDLSVYWYQQSLDQGLQFLIQYYNGEERAKGNILERFSAQQFPDLHSELNLSSLELGDSALYFCASSVADRTLSGNTIYFGEGSWLTVV.